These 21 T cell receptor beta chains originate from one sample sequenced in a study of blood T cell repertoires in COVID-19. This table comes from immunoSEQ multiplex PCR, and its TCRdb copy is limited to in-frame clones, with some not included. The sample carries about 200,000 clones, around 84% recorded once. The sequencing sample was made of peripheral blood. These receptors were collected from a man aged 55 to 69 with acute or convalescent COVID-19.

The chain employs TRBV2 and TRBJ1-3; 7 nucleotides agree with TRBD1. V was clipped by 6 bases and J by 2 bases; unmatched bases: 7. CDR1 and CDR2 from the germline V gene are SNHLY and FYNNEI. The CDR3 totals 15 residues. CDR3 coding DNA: TGTGCCAGCAGACCGGACAGGCCCCCTGGAAACACCATATATTTT. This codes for CASRPDRPPGNTIYF.

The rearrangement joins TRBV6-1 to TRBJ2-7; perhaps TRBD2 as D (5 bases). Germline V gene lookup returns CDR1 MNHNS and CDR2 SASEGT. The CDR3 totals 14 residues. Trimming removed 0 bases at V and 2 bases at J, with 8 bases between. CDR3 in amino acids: CASSEAGAAYEQYF. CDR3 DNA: TGTGCCAGCAGTGAAGCGGGAGCAGCCTACGAGCAGTACTTC.

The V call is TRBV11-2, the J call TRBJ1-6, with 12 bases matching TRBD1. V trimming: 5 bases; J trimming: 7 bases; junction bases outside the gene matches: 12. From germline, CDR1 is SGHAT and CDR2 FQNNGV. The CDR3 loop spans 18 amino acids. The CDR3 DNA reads TGTGCCAGCAGCACTGGGACAGGGGGCTTGGGGGCGAATTCACCCCTCCACTTT. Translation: CASSTGTGGLGANSPLHF.

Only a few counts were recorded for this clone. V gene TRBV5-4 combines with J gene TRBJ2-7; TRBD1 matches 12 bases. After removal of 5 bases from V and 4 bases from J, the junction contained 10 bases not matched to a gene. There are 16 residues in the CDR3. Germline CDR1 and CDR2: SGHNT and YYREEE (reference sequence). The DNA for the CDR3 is TGTGCCAGCAGGATGCACGGGACAGGGGGCCGGTACGAGCAGTACTTC. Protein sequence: CASRMHGTGGRYEQYF.

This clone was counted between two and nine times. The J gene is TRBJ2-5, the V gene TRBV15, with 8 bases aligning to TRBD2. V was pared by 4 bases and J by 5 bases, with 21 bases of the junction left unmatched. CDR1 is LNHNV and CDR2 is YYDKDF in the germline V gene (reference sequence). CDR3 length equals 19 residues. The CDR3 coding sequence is TGTGCCACCAGCACTGCCCGAACCTACCCGGGGGGGCCAGGGGAGACCCAGTACTTC. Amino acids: CATSTARTYPGGPGETQYF.

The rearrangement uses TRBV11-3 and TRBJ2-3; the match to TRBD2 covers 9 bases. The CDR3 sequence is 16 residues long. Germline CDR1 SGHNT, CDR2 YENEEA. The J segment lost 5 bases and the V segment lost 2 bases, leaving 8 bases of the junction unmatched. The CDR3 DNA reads TGTGCCAGCAGCTTAACGCGACTAGCGGCAAGAGATACGCAGTATTTT. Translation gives CASSLTRLAARDTQYF. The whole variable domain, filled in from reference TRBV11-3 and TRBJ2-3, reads EAGVVQSPRYKIIEKKQPVAFWCNPISGHNTLYWYLQNLGQGPELLIRYENEEAVDDSQLPKDRFSAERLKGVDSTLKIQPAELGDSAVYLCASSLTRLAARDTQYFGPGTRLTVL.

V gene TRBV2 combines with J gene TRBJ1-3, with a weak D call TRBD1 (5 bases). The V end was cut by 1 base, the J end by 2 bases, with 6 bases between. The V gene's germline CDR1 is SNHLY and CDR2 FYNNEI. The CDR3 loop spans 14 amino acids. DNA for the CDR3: TGTGCCAGCAGTGAAGGGGGGGCTGGAAACACCATATATTTT. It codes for CASSEGGAGNTIYF.

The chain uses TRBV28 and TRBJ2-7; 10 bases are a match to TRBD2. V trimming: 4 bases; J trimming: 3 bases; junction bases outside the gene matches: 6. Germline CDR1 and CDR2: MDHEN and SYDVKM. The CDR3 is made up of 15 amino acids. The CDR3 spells CASSSGSGGFYEQYF. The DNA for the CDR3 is TGTGCCAGCAGTTCGGGTAGCGGGGGGTTCTACGAGCAGTACTTC.

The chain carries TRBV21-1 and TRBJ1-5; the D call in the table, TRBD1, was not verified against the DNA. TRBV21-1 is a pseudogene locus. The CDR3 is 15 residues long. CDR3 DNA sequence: TGTGCCAGCAGGGGACAGTCTAAGAGCAATCAGCCCCAGCATTTT. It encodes CASRGQSKSNQPQHF.

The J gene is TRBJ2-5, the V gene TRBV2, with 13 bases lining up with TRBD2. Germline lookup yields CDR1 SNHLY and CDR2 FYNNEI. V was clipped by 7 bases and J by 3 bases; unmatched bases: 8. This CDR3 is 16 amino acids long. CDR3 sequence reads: CASTVSGLAGEETQYF. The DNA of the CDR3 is TGTGCCAGCACCGTGTCTGGACTAGCGGGGGAAGAGACCCAGTACTTC.

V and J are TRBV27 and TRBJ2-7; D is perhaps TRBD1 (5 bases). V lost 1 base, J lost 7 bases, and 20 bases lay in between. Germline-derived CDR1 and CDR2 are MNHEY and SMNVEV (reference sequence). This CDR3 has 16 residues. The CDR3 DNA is TGTGCCAGCAGTTTATTACTGGGGCCTAGAGTAGAGGAGCAGTACTTC. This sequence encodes CASSLLLGPRVEEQYF.

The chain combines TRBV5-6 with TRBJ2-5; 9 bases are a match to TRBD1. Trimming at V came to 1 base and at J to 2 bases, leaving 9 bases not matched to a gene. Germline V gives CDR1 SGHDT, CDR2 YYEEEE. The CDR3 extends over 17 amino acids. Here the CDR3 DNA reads TGTGCCAGCAGCTTGACCTTGCGGGACAGGGCACAAGAGACCCAGTACTTC. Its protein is CASSLTLRDRAQETQYF. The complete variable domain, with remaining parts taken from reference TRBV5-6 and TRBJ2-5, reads DAGVTQSPTHLIKTRGQQVTLRCSPKSGHDTVSWYQQALGQGPQFIFQYYEEEERQRGNFPDRFSGHQFPNYSSELNVNALLLGDSALYLCASSLTLRDRAQETQYFGPGTRLLVL.

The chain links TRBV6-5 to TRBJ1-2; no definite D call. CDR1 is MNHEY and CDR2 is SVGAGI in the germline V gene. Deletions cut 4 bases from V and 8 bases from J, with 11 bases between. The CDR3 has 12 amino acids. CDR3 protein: CASSFRTGGYTF. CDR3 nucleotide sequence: TGTGCCAGCAGTTTTCGGACGGGGGGCTACACCTTC.

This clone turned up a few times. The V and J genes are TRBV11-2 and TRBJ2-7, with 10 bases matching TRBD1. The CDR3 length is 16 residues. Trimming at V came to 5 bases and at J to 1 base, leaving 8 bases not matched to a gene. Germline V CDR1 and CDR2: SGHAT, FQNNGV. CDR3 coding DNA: TGTGCCAGCAGCGATCCGGGACAGGGGCTTTCCTACGAGCAGTACTTC. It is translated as CASSDPGQGLSYEQYF.

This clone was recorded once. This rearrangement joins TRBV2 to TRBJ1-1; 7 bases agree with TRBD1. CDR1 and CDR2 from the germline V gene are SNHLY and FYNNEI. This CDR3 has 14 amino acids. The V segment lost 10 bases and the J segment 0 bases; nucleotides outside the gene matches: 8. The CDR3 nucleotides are TGTGCCACCCCCCGACAGGGCATGAACACTGAAGCTTTCTTT. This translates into CATPRQGMNTEAFF. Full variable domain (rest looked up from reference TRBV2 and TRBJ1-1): EPEVTQTPSHQVTQMGQEVILRCVPISNHLYFYWYRQILGQKVEFLVSFYNNEISEKSEIFDDQFSVERPDGSNFTLKIRSTKLEDSAMYFCATPRQGMNTEAFFGQGTRLTVV.

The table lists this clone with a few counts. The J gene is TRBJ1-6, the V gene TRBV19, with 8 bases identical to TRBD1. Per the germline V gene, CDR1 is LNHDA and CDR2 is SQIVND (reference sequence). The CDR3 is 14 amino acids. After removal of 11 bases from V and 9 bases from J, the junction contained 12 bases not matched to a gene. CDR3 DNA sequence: TGTGCCGTAGGGAGGACAGGGACGGGTTCACCCCTCCACTTT. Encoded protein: CAVGRTGTGSPLHF.

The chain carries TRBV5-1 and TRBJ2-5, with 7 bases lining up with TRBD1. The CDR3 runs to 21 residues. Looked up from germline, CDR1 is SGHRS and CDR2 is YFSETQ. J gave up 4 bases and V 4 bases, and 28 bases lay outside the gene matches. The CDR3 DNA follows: TGCGCCAGCAGCCCCGAGACAGGGAATCGCCCAAGTAGTGTATCCAGAGAGACCCAGTACTTC. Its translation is CASSPETGNRPSSVSRETQYF.

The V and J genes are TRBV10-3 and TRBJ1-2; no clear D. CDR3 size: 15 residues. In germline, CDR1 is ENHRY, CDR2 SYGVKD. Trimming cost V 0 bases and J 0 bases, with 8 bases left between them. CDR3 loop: CAISESVEANYGYTF. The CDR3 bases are TGTGCCATCAGTGAGTCGGTAGAGGCTAACTATGGCTACACCTTC.

The CDR3 coding sequence is TGTGCCAGCAGCCTTGGGACAGGGGGAGTCTACGAGCAGTACTTC. Translation: CASSLGTGGVYEQYF. This sequence joins TRBV5-4 and TRBJ2-7; TRBD1 matches at 11 bases. The length of the CDR3 is 15 residues. Germline-derived CDR1 and CDR2 are SGHNT and YYREEE (reference sequence). J lost 3 bases, V lost 4 bases, and 6 bases had no gene match.

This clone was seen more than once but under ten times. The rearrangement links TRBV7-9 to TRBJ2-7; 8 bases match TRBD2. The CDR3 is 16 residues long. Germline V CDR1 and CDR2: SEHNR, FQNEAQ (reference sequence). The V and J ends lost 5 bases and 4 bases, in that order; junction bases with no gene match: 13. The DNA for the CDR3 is TGTGCCAGCAGCAACCTAGTCCGGGGGGGCTCGTACGAGCAGTACTTC. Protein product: CASSNLVRGGSYEQYF.

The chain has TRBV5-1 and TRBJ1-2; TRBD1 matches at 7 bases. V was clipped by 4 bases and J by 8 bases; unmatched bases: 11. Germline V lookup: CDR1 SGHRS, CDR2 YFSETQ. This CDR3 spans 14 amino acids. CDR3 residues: CASSHGQAPSGYTF. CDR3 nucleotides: TGCGCCAGCAGCCACGGACAGGCACCTTCGGGCTACACCTTC.